This T cell receptor beta chain was found in a study of blood T cell repertoires in COVID-19. Whole-study context: Acute-phase and convalescent COVID-19 samples originated in the United States, Italy and Spain. T cells, B-cell-depleted T cells, or PBMCs provided the cDNA or gDNA that served as material.

Under the authors' procedure: Nucleated cell number was recorded as an estimate derived from reference gene primer amplification. Produced via immunoSEQ multiplex PCR; TCRdb's table is partial and in-frame only. V, J and clone size reflect that table, while D and trimming were determined from the DNA. The sample yields roughly 220,000 clones, 70% to 90% seen once. This clone was observed a handful of times. The CDR3 is 15 amino acids. The ends were cut back, 5 bases at V and 7 bases at J, with 21 bases in the middle. Per the germline V gene, CDR1 is ENHRY and CDR2 is SYGVKD. Sequenced: peripheral blood. This receptor was identified in a man older than 75 with acute or convalescent COVID-19. The chain joins TRBV10-3 to TRBJ2-7; maybe TRBD2 (6 bases). The CDR3 coding sequence is TGTGCCATCAGTCATAAAACGGGGGTCTCCTCGGAGCAGTACTTC. This sequence encodes CAISHKTGVSSEQYF.